The following is a TCR beta chain sequence with its context. This record comes from a study of blood T cell repertoires in COVID-19. Repertoires were generated with immunoSEQ multiplex PCR, while TCRdb's copy carries only in-frame clones and drops some. The table has approximately 150,000 clones, around four fifths seen once. The sample comprised peripheral blood. The origin of this receptor is a woman at least 80 years old with COVID-19, enrolled during active disease.

The CDR3 sequence: CASVFSGANVLTF. For the CDR3, the DNA is TGTGCCAGCGTATTCTCTGGGGCCAACGTCCTGACTTTC. The chain combines TRBV5-6 with TRBJ2-6; D is undetermined. This CDR3 is 13 amino acids long. Trimming shortened V by 7 bases and J by 0 bases, and 5 bases separated the two germline ends. CDR1 and CDR2 from the germline V gene are SGHDT and YYEEEE.